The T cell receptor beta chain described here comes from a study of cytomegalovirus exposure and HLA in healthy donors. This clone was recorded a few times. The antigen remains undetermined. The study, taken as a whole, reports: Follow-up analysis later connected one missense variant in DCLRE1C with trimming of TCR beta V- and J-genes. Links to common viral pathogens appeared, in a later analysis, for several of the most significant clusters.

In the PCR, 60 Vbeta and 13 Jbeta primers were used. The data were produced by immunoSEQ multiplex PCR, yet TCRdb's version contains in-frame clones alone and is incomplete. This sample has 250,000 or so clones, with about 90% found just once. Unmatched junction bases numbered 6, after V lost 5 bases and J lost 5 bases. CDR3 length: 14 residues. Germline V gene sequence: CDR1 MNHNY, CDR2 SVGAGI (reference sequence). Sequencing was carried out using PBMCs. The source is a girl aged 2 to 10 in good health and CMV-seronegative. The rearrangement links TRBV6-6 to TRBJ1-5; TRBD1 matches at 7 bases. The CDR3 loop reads CASSAGTAYQPQHF. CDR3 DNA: TGTGCCAGCAGTGCCGGGACAGCGTATCAGCCCCAGCATTTT.